Listed below are T cell receptor beta chains from one sample, sequenced in a study of T cell responses to AZD1222 COVID-19 vaccine. Measured with immunoSEQ multiplex PCR; TCRdb has only the in-frame clones, and not every one. The table shows 70,000 to 95,000 clones, with around 87% occurring only once. Specimen: peripheral blood, collected on day 0 of MenACWY control vaccination. All receptors come from an adult in good health. Both conserved end residues are trimmed from each CDR3. The order of the fields is V gene, J gene, D gene, CDR3 protein. The D gene is left open where the match is weak.

TRBV28,TRBJ1-4,TRBD1,ASSLGTVNEKLF
TRBV29-1,TRBJ1-2,TRBD1,STRQGFNYGYT
TRBV10-3,TRBJ2-5,-,AISERTQETQY
TRBV7-9,TRBJ1-2,-,ASSLVDLGGYT
TRBV6-5,TRBJ2-6,-,ASSNLRSGANVLT
TRBV27,TRBJ1-2,-,ASSFLGSGYGYT
TRBV27,TRBJ2-7,-,ASSLGTGRTYEQY
TRBV30,TRBJ1-1,-,AWSWQGTEAF
TRBV11-3,TRBJ2-3,TRBD1,ASSLTGPDTQY
TRBV29-1,TRBJ1-2,-,SVTGGYYGYT
TRBV9,TRBJ2-1,TRBD2,ASSLMLGEGRDEQF
TRBV5-1,TRBJ1-3,-,ASSLVTESFSGNTIY
TRBV19,TRBJ1-1,-,ASNYAGRTEAF
TRBV4-2,TRBJ2-1,TRBD2,ASSQGGTNWDEQF
TRBV6-2/TRBV6-3,TRBJ1-2,-,ASSYRLAIYGYT
TRBV5-1,TRBJ2-5,TRBD2,ASSYRPIAGEGETQY
TRBV10-3,TRBJ1-1,-,AISGENTEAF
TRBV29-1,TRBJ2-1,TRBD2,SVGRGGNEQF
TRBV7-2,TRBJ2-2,-,ASSLEFRANTGELF
TRBV6-2/TRBV6-3,TRBJ1-1,-,ASSHGAGAEAF
TRBV27,TRBJ2-3,-,ASSSYPSWGDTQY
TRBV9,TRBJ1-6,-,ASSVVQNSPLH
TRBV20-1,TRBJ1-1,TRBD1,RFTGGTEAF
TRBV6-5,TRBJ1-1,-,ASRQNSEAF
TRBV14,TRBJ1-2,-,ASSQALRGKEANYGYT
TRBV10-3,TRBJ1-2,-,AIGWRRVRGYT
TRBV12-3/TRBV12-4,TRBJ1-1,-,ASSLLGDTEAF
TRBV28,TRBJ2-2,-,ASSLGPRELF
TRBV5-5,TRBJ2-7,TRBD2,ASSLLRGGHSYEQY
TRBV6-5,TRBJ2-7,-,ASSYGGTLTYEQY
TRBV5-8,TRBJ2-5,TRBD1,ASSRDRQETQY
TRBV27,TRBJ2-2,-,ASSLSWGTVDTGELF
TRBV7-9,TRBJ2-7,-,ASRYGQSYEQY